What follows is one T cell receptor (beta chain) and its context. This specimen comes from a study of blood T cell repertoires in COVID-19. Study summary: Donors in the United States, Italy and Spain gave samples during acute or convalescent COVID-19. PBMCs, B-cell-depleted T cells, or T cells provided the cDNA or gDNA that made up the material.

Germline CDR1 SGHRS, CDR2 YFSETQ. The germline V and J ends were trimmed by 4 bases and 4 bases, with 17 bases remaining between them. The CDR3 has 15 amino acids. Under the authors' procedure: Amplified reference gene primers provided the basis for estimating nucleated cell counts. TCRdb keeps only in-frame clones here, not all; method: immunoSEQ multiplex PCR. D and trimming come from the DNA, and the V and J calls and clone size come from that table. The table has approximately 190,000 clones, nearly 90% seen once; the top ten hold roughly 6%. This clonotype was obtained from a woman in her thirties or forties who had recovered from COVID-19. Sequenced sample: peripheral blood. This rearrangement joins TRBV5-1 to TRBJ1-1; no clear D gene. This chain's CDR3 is CASSPEGRGSTEAFF. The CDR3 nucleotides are TGCGCCAGCAGCCCGGAGGGTCGAGGTTCCACTGAAGCTTTCTTT.